Presented here are 10 T cell receptor beta chains from one specimen sequenced in a study of neoadjuvant nivolumab and ipilimumab in lung cancer (TCRdb year 2020). Receptors were amplified or captured by the immunoSEQ multiplex PCR assay. Not all clones reach the TCRdb copy of this immuneACCESS table, which keeps in-frame sequences only. Checked studies attribute under half of the gap to unresolved V genes and leave the rest unexplained. For this sample the table gives approximately 35,000 clones, of which about 92% were detected only once. The leading ten clones occupy 2% to 2.5% of the sample. The intended sense of this specimen's time point label: at surgical resection after neoadjuvant nivolumab +/- ipilimumab. Here the sequenced sample was peripheral blood, taken after neoadjuvant nivolumab, alone or with ipilimumab, at or shortly before surgery. Source of these receptors: an adult with non-small cell lung cancer.

This sequence joins TRBV27 and TRBJ2-7; D gene uncertain. The germline gives CDR1 MNHEY, CDR2 SMNVEV (reference sequence). The CDR3 contains 11 residues. Trimming removed 3 bases from V and 9 bases from J, with 9 bases in between. CDR3 sequence (DNA): TGTGCCAGCAGTTTCAGCGATCGGCAGTACTTC. It is translated as CASSFSDRQYF.

This clone has just one count. This chain joins TRBV5-1 and TRBJ2-1, with D possibly TRBD2 on 6 matching bases. The germline V gene encodes CDR1 SGHRS and CDR2 YFSETQ. The V end was cut by 5 bases, the J end by 6 bases, with 15 bases between. This CDR3 contains 14 residues. The CDR3 DNA follows: TGCGCCAGCAGTTTGAGGAGGGTGGGCAATGAGCAGTTCTTC. Translating gives CASSLRRVGNEQFF.

This chain uses TRBV6-1 with TRBJ2-3; D is perhaps TRBD1 or TRBD2 (5 bases each). V lost 1 base and J lost 2, with 10 bases in between. CDR1 and CDR2 from the germline V gene are MNHNS and SASEGT. The CDR3 length is 15 residues. Here the CDR3 reads CASSEGDGPTDTQYF. The DNA of the CDR3 is TGTGCCAGCAGTGAAGGGGACGGTCCCACAGATACGCAGTATTTT.

This sequence joins TRBV7-9 and TRBJ1-1, with a possible D match to TRBD1 (6 bases). The CDR3 consists of 14 residues. The germline V gene encodes CDR1 SEHNR and CDR2 FQNEAQ (reference sequence). V lost 2 bases to trimming and J lost 8 bases, with 15 bases between them. In DNA form, the CDR3 reads TGTGCCAGCAGCTTATTAGCCGGGGACAAGGAAGCTTTCTTT. It specifies CASSLLAGDKEAFF.

V is TRBV15 and J is TRBJ2-3; 9 bases match TRBD2. Germline loops: CDR1 LNHNV, CDR2 YYDKDF (reference sequence). The length of the CDR3 is 16 residues. V lost 4 bases and J lost 4; bases outside the gene matches: 9. The CDR3 DNA reads TGTGCCACCAGCAAACAAGCGGGAGGATGGCCAGATACGCAGTATTTT. It specifies CATSKQAGGWPDTQYF. Based on the CDR3 plus reference TRBV15 and TRBJ2-3, the full variable domain is DAMVIQNPRYQVTQFGKPVTLSCSQTLNHNVMYWYQQKSSQAPKLLFHYYDKDFNNEADTPDNFQSRRPNTSFCFLDIRSPGLGDTAMYLCATSKQAGGWPDTQYFGPGTRLTVL.

This chain connects TRBV7-9 to TRBJ2-2; 10 bases are shared with TRBD2. Trimming removed 0 bases from V and 2 bases from J; junction bases left unmatched: 6. The V gene's germline CDR1 is SEHNR and CDR2 FQNEAQ (reference sequence). The CDR3 loop spans 18 amino acids. CDR3 nucleotide sequence: TGTGCCAGCAGCTTAGCCCGACTAGCGGGTCTTAACACCGGGGAGCTGTTTTTT. Translated: CASSLARLAGLNTGELFF.

This chain links TRBV10-3 with TRBJ1-2; the match to TRBD1 covers 7 bases. V was clipped by 6 bases and J by 2 bases; unmatched bases: 9. Germline V lookup: CDR1 ENHRY, CDR2 SYGVKD. The length of the CDR3 is 15 residues. CDR3 protein: CAISETLQGNYGYTF. Here the CDR3 DNA reads TGTGCCATCAGCGAGACCTTACAGGGGAACTATGGCTACACCTTC.

The V gene is TRBV11-2, the J gene TRBJ2-7; 9 positions agree with TRBD1. Per the germline V gene, CDR1 is SGHAT and CDR2 is FQNNGV. The CDR3 loop spans 14 amino acids. V lost 5 bases, J lost 2 bases, and 4 bases stayed unmatched. CDR3 protein: CASSNRGPAYEQYF. CDR3 DNA sequence: TGTGCCAGCAGCAACAGGGGGCCGGCCTACGAGCAGTACTTC.

The V gene is TRBV6-5, the J gene TRBJ1-5; 9 bases are a match to TRBD1. Germline assignment: CDR1 MNHEY and CDR2 SVGAGI. This CDR3 region has 15 residues. Unmatched junction bases numbered 10, after V lost 6 bases and J lost 7 bases. The CDR3 DNA reads as TGTGCCAGCAGCAACGCGGGACAGGGACCCCAGCCCCAGCATTTT. This gives the protein CASSNAGQGPQPQHF.

CDR3: CASKGGGGRPETFF. The CDR3 coding sequence is TGCGCCAGCAAGGGAGGCGGGGGGCGCCCCGAAACTTTCTTT. The chain has TRBV10-2 and TRBJ1-1; D is perhaps TRBD1 (6 bases). The CDR3 extends over 14 amino acids. Trimming pared 7 bases from V and 12 bases from J, leaving 24 bases between. CDR1 is WSHSY, CDR2 SAAADI, per germline.